These 29 T cell receptor beta chains share one sample of origin, sequenced in a study of T-cell memory formation after mild COVID-19. TCRdb re-called the 5' RACE reads with MiXCR, one entry per CDR3 protein. The sample has about 100,000 distinct CDR3 sequences; approximately 15% are singletons. Sample: PBMCs or a T cell subset sorted from them (not recorded which). The receptors were sampled from a man aged 18 to 29 who had mild COVID-19 (a few samples of this study predate the infection). Cell type and time point are not known.

This clonotype was counted between two and nine times. The V and J genes are TRBV24-1 and TRBJ1-1; D ambiguous. V lost 2 bases to trimming and J lost 4 bases, with 4 bases between them. Germline V CDR1 and CDR2: KGHDR, SFDVKD. CDR3 length equals 12 residues. The DNA for the CDR3 is TGTGCCACCAGTGATTCCGGCACTGAAGCTTTCTTT. This translates into CATSDSGTEAFF.

The chain joins TRBV3-1 to TRBJ2-7; 9 bases match TRBD2. The CDR3 contains 14 residues. Germline CDR1 and CDR2: LGHDT and YNNKEL (reference sequence). Trimming cost V 4 bases and J 3 bases; bases outside gene matches: 4. CDR3 in DNA: TGTGCCAGCAGCCCTAGCGGGACCAACTACGAGCAGTACGTC. Residues: CASSPSGTNYEQYV.

The rearrangement uses TRBV2 and TRBJ2-3; 14 bases match TRBD2. J gave up 0 bases and V 9 bases, and 5 bases lay outside the gene matches. The germline V gene has CDR1 SNHLY and CDR2 FYNNEI. This CDR3 has 16 residues. In DNA form, the CDR3 reads TGTGCCAGTGGACTAGCGGGGGGCCCTAGCACAGATACGCAGTATTTT. Translation gives CASGLAGGPSTDTQYF.

A few counts support this clonotype. This rearrangement joins TRBV5-1 to TRBJ2-1, with TRBD2 matching 8 bases. This CDR3 has 15 residues. The V and J ends lost 4 bases and 4 bases, in that order; junction bases with no gene match: 7. The germline gives CDR1 SGHRS, CDR2 YFSETQ. The CDR3: CASSPGPGGYNEQFF. The CDR3 bases are TGCGCCAGCAGCCCAGGTCCGGGGGGGTACAATGAGCAGTTCTTC.

This clonotype showed up just a few times. V is TRBV29-1 and J is TRBJ1-1; D is ambiguous. The V end lost 1 base, the J end lost 4 bases, and 13 bases lay between the germline ends. CDR3 length: 14 residues. Germline V gives CDR1 SQVTM, CDR2 ANQGSEA. CDR3 protein: CSVEVVGGGTEAFF. The DNA of the CDR3 is TGCAGCGTTGAAGTGGTGGGTGGTGGCACTGAAGCTTTCTTT. Full variable domain (remainder filled in from reference TRBV29-1 and TRBJ1-1): SAVISQKPSRDICQRGTSLTIQCQVDSQVTMMFWYRQQPGQSLTLIATANQGSEATYESGFVIDKFPISRPNLTFSTLTVSNMSPEDSSIYLCSVEVVGGGTEAFFGQGTRLTVV.

This clonotype was seen a handful of times. The V gene is TRBV5-6, the J gene TRBJ2-5; 12 bases match TRBD1. J lost 6 bases, V lost 4 bases, and 4 bases had no gene match. CDR1 and CDR2 from the germline V gene are SGHDT and YYEEEE. The CDR3 spans 14 residues. CDR3 coding DNA: TGTGCCAGCAGCAGGGGACAGGGGGCGAAGACCCAGTACTTC. Its protein is CASSRGQGAKTQYF.

This chain connects TRBV27 to TRBJ2-1; maybe TRBD1 (6 bases). The CDR3 covers 15 residues. Germline V lookup: CDR1 MNHEY, CDR2 SMNVEV (reference sequence). V gave up 10 bases and J gave up 4 bases, with 20 bases separating them. In nucleotides, the CDR3 is TGTGCCACCAGCGAAGGACAGACTTTTTACAATGAGCAGTTCTTC. Protein: CATSEGQTFYNEQFF.

This clonotype showed up just a few times. The CDR3 is CSARIGQGDYTEAFF. CDR3 nucleotide sequence: TGCAGTGCTAGAATCGGGCAGGGGGATTACACTGAAGCTTTCTTT. V and J are TRBV20-1 and TRBJ1-1; TRBD1 matches 7 bases. CDR1 is DFQATT and CDR2 is SNEGSKA in the germline V gene (reference sequence). The CDR3 covers 15 residues. Unmatched junction bases numbered 9, after V lost 2 bases and J lost 3 bases.

The chain is built from TRBV12-3 or TRBV12-4 and TRBJ2-1; TRBD2 matches 10 bases. This CDR3 comprises 18 residues. The J segment lost 0 bases and the V segment lost 1 base, leaving 6 bases of the junction unmatched. This CDR3 reads CASSLGLAGASSYNEQFF. The DNA of the CDR3 is TGTGCCAGCAGTTTAGGGCTAGCGGGGGCCAGCTCCTACAATGAGCAGTTCTTC.

This clonotype showed up just a few times. The chain uses TRBV20-1 and TRBJ2-3; D is unresolved. The CDR3 runs 14 residues. Per the germline V gene, CDR1 is DFQATT and CDR2 is SNEGSKA (reference sequence). V gave up 3 bases and J gave up 2 bases, with 12 bases separating them. The CDR3 reads CSASSWPPTDTQYF. Written as DNA, the CDR3 is TGCAGTGCTAGCTCATGGCCCCCCACAGATACGCAGTATTTT.

This clonotype occurred a few times. The chain is built from TRBV28 and TRBJ1-3, with 7 bases aligning to TRBD1. The ends lost 1 base at V and 3 bases at J; junction bases unmatched: 6. CDR1 MDHEN and CDR2 SYDVKM come from the germline V gene. The CDR3 loop spans 16 amino acids. In DNA, the CDR3 is TGTGCCAGCAGTTTATCCACAGGGGCAAGTGGAAACACCATATATTTT. As protein: CASSLSTGASGNTIYF.

The chain recombines TRBV4-3 with TRBJ2-1, with D perhaps TRBD1 (6 bases). CDR3 length equals 12 residues. The germline V gene encodes CDR1 LGHNA and CDR2 YSLEER. V was cut by 8 bases and J by 9 bases, with 14 bases left in between. Written as DNA, the CDR3 is TGCGCCAGCGGAAAGGGGGAGTTTGAGCAGTTCTTC. This gives the protein CASGKGEFEQFF.

This clonotype appeared many times. The CDR3 spells CSVGGETGVYEQYF. DNA for the CDR3: TGCAGCGTTGGGGGAGAGACAGGGGTCTACGAGCAGTACTTC. The rearrangement joins TRBV29-1 to TRBJ2-7; 8 nucleotides align to TRBD1. The CDR3 runs 14 residues. The V segment lost 4 bases and the J segment 3 bases; nucleotides outside the gene matches: 8. The germline gives CDR1 SQVTM, CDR2 ANQGSEA.

This clonotype occurred a few times. The genes are TRBV12-5 and TRBJ2-2; D is unclear. Trimming removed 6 bases from V and 4 bases from J, with 6 bases in between. CDR3 length: 12 residues. Germline CDR1 LGHNT, CDR2 FRNRAP. The CDR3 nucleotides read TGTGCTAGTGGCCATGGCACCGGGGAGCTGTTTTTT. Protein sequence: CASGHGTGELFF.

The V and J genes are TRBV4-1 and TRBJ2-3; 8 bases fit TRBD1. CDR1 and CDR2 from the germline V gene are MGHRA and YSYEKL. This CDR3 is 18 amino acids long. V trimming: 1 base; J trimming: 0 bases; junction bases outside the gene matches: 9. CDR3 bases: TGCGCCAGCAGCCAAGCTATAAGGACAGGGACGAGCACAGATACGCAGTATTTT. Its protein is CASSQAIRTGTSTDTQYF.

This chain connects TRBV7-9 to TRBJ2-5; D ambiguous. The V gene lost 1 base and the J gene lost 1 base, with 7 bases spanning the gap. The V gene's germline CDR1 is SEHNR and CDR2 FQNEAQ (reference sequence). The CDR3 has 14 residues. In DNA form, the CDR3 reads TGTGCCAGCAGCTTAGTCGTCACCCAAGAGACCCAGTACTTC. As protein: CASSLVVTQETQYF. Together with reference TRBV7-9 and TRBJ2-5, the CDR3 gives the full variable domain: DTGVSQNPRHKITKRGQNVTFRCDPISEHNRLYWYRQTLGQGPEFLTYFQNEAQLEKSRLLSDRFSAERPKGSFSTLEIQRTEQGDSAMYLCASSLVVTQETQYFGPGTRLLVL.

The V and J genes are TRBV29-1 and TRBJ2-1; possibly TRBD1 or TRBD2 for D (5 bases each). The CDR3 consists of 13 residues. CDR1 is SQVTM, CDR2 ANQGSEA, per germline. Trimming shortened V by 7 bases and J by 8 bases, and 18 bases separated the two germline ends. CDR3 amino acids: CSALGEWSDEQFF. CDR3 in DNA: TGCAGCGCCCTGGGGGAGTGGAGCGATGAGCAGTTCTTC.

The V call is TRBV6-4, the J call TRBJ2-2; 8 nucleotides align to TRBD2. J was trimmed by 6 bases and V by 5 bases; bases with no gene match: 8. There are 15 residues in the CDR3. Germline V CDR1 and CDR2: MRHNA, SNTAGT. The CDR3 loop reads CASSSGLEGSGELFF. CDR3 DNA sequence: TGTGCCAGCAGTTCGGGACTAGAAGGCTCCGGGGAGCTGTTTTTT.

The rearrangement uses TRBV18 and TRBJ2-4, with 8 positions matching TRBD1. V trimming: 5 bases; J trimming: 7 bases; junction bases outside the gene matches: 13. CDR3 size: 16 residues. CDR1 and CDR2 (germline): KGHSH, LQKENI. CDR3 in amino acids: CASSADRATLGNIQYF. CDR3 nucleotide sequence: TGTGCCAGCTCAGCGGACAGGGCTACCTTAGGGAACATTCAGTACTTC. The full variable domain, with the rest looked up from reference TRBV18 and TRBJ2-4, is NAGVMQNPRHLVRRRGQEARLRCSPMKGHSHVYWYRQLPEEGLKFMVYLQKENIIDESGMPKERFSAEFPKEGPSILRIQQVVRGDSAAYFCASSADRATLGNIQYFGAGTRLSVL.

The chain employs TRBV5-1 and TRBJ1-5, with a weak D call TRBD1 (5 bases). Germline-derived CDR1 and CDR2 are SGHRS and YFSETQ. V was clipped by 4 bases and J by 2 bases, with 16 bases between them. The CDR3 is 16 residues long. CDR3 amino acids: CASSPWPRVGNQPQHF. The CDR3 DNA follows: TGCGCCAGCAGCCCTTGGCCCAGGGTCGGCAATCAGCCCCAGCATTTT.

The V gene is TRBV28, the J gene TRBJ2-3; D remains unclear. The V and J ends lost 6 bases and 0 bases respectively, with 13 bases between them. CDR1 and CDR2 (germline): MDHEN, SYDVKM. The CDR3 has 15 residues. CDR3 DNA sequence: TGTGCCAGCAGGGCTTCAGGACGAAGCACAGATACGCAGTATTTT. Protein product: CASRASGRSTDTQYF. The full variable domain, completed using reference TRBV28 and TRBJ2-3, is DVKVTQSSRYLVKRTGEKVFLECVQDMDHENMFWYRQDPGLGLRLIYFSYDVKMKEKGDIPEGYSVSREKKERFSLILESASTNQTSMYLCASRASGRSTDTQYFGPGTRLTVL.

The V gene is TRBV12-3 or TRBV12-4, the J gene TRBJ1-1; 8 nucleotides align to TRBD1. The CDR3 spans 12 residues. J gave up 8 bases and V 3 bases, and 2 bases lay outside the gene matches. This CDR3 reads CASSFGQGEAFF. The CDR3 region has the DNA TGTGCCAGCAGTTTCGGACAGGGAGAAGCTTTCTTT.

This sequence joins TRBV7-9 and TRBJ1-1; perhaps TRBD1 as D (5 bases). The germline gives CDR1 SEHNR, CDR2 FQNEAQ (reference sequence). The CDR3 extends over 14 amino acids. V lost 1 base and J lost 10, with 16 bases in between. CDR3 bases: TGTGCCAGCAGCTTAGGTGGCCAGGGTGGATCAGCTTTCTTT. Translation: CASSLGGQGGSAFF.

As DNA, the CDR3 is TGTGCCAGCAGCCTAGGCGGGGCGGGAGGCTACGAGCAGTACTTC. Translation: CASSLGGAGGYEQYF. The gene calls are TRBV7-9 and TRBJ2-7, with 8 bases identical to TRBD2. The CDR3 runs to 15 residues. In germline, CDR1 is SEHNR, CDR2 FQNEAQ (reference sequence). J was trimmed by 3 bases and V by 5 bases; bases with no gene match: 9.

The V gene is TRBV23-1, the J gene TRBJ2-7; TRBD1 might be the D (8 bases). TRBV23-1 is annotated as an ORF whose role is uncertain. Trimming took off 9 bases at V and 0 bases at J, with 15 bases between the two ends. The CDR3 totals 14 residues. The CDR3 nucleotides read TGCGCCAGAGAGCGGGACAGGAGCTCCTACGAGCAGTACGTC. Its translation is CARERDRSSYEQYV.

The chain links TRBV7-9 to TRBJ2-1, with D perhaps TRBD1 or TRBD2 (6 bases each). With 4 bases removed from V and 2 bases from J, the gap between germline ends came to 15 bases. This CDR3 region has 16 residues. The germline CDR1 and CDR2 sequences are SEHNR and FQNEAQ (reference sequence). The chain's CDR3 is CASSSPLGGPYNEQFF. Written as DNA, the CDR3 is TGTGCCAGCAGCTCGCCCCTAGGGGGGCCCTACAATGAGCAGTTCTTC.

This clonotype occurred a few times. V is TRBV6-5 and J is TRBJ1-3; D not certain. Deletions cut 0 bases from V and 0 bases from J, with 6 bases between. The germline CDR1 and CDR2 sequences are MNHEY and SVGAGI. The CDR3 runs 15 residues. The CDR3 DNA reads as TGTGCCAGCAGTTACTCGCCCACCTCTGGAAACACCATATATTTT. Protein product: CASSYSPTSGNTIYF.

The V call is TRBV7-6, the J call TRBJ2-7; 8 nucleotides agree with TRBD1. The ends lost 5 bases at V and 5 bases at J; junction bases unmatched: 8. Germline V gene lookup returns CDR1 SGHVS and CDR2 FNYEAQ. The CDR3 contains 14 residues. This CDR3 reads CASSTLTGDDEQYF. Written as DNA, the CDR3 is TGTGCCAGCAGCACCCTGACAGGGGACGACGAGCAGTACTTC.

A few counts support this clonotype. The J gene is TRBJ2-6, the V gene TRBV5-1; tentatively, D is TRBD1 (6 bases). Deletions cut 3 bases from V and 3 bases from J, with 10 bases between. Germline CDR1 is SGHRS and CDR2 is YFSETQ. CDR3 length: 15 amino acids. This CDR3 reads CASSSTGRGANVLTF. CDR3 DNA: TGCGCCAGCAGCTCAACAGGGCGTGGGGCCAACGTCCTGACTTTC.